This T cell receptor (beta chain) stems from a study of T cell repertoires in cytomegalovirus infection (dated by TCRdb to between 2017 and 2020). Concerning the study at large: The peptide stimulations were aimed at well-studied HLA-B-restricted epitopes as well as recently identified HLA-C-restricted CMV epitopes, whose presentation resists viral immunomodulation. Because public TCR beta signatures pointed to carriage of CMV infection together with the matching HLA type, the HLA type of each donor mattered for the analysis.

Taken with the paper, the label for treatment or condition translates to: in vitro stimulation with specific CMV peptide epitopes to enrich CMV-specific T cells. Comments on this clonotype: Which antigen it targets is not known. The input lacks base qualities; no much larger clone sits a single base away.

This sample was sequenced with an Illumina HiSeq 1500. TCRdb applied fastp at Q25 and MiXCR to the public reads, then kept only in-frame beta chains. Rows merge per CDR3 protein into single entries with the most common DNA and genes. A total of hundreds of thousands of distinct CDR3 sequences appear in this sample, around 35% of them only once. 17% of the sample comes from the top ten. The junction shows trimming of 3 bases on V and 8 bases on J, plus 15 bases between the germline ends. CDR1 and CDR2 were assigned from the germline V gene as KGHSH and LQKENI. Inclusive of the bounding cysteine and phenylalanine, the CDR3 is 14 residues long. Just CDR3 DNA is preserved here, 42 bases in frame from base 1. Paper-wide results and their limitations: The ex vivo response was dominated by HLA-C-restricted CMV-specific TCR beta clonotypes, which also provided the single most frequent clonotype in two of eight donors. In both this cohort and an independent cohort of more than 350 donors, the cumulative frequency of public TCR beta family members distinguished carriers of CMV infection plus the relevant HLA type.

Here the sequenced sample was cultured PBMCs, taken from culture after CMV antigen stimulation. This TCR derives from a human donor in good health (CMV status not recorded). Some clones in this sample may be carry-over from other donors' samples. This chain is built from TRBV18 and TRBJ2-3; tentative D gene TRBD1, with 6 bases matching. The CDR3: CASSPASEGGTQYF. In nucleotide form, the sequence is TGTGCCAGCTCACCGGCCTCCGAAGGGGGTACGCAGTATTTT.